This paragraph reports one T cell receptor beta chain. These data come from a study of blood T cell repertoires in COVID-19. At the level of the study: Both acute and convalescent COVID-19 samples were obtained from the United States, Italy and Spain. Sources were T cells, B-cell-depleted T cells, or PBMCs; the material itself was cDNA or gDNA.

How the authors handled the data: Researchers report that nucleated cell counts were estimated from reference gene primer amplification. Assay: immunoSEQ multiplex PCR; the TCRdb copy retains only in-frame clones and omits some. V, J and clone size are taken as reported in that table, and D and trimming were inferred from the DNA itself. The table records fewer than 120,000 clones, 87% of them present only once. The CDR3 is made up of 14 amino acids. Per the germline V gene, CDR1 is LGHNA and CDR2 is YNFKEQ. The ends lost 4 bases at V and 6 bases at J; junction bases unmatched: 8. J is TRBJ1-2 and V is TRBV4-2, with 7 bases that match TRBD1. This receptor was taken from a human donor in a cohort sampled during active COVID-19. The sample was peripheral blood. As DNA, the CDR3 is TGTGCCAGCAGCCTAGAACAGGGGTATGATGGCTACACCTTC. Residues: CASSLEQGYDGYTF.